Sequencing of this T cell receptor beta chain was carried out in a study of T cell changes during pregnancy in multiple sclerosis. The CDR3 consists of 17 residues. J gave up 4 bases and V 6 bases, and 13 bases lay outside the gene matches. Per the germline V gene, CDR1 is MDHEN and CDR2 is SYDVKM. Assay: immunoSEQ multiplex PCR; the TCRdb copy retains only in-frame clones and omits some. This sample carries 90,000 or so clones, 94% of them seen once, and the ten largest clones take over 1.5%. The chain has TRBV28 and TRBJ2-5; 11 bases map to TRBD2. This TCR derives from a female donor in good health, enrolled as a control in a pregnancy study. This specimen was peripheral blood, taken after pregnancy. CDR3 in amino acids: CASSPSGLAGGSETQYF. As DNA, the CDR3 is TGTGCCAGCAGCCCATCTGGACTAGCGGGTGGTTCAGAGACCCAGTACTTC.